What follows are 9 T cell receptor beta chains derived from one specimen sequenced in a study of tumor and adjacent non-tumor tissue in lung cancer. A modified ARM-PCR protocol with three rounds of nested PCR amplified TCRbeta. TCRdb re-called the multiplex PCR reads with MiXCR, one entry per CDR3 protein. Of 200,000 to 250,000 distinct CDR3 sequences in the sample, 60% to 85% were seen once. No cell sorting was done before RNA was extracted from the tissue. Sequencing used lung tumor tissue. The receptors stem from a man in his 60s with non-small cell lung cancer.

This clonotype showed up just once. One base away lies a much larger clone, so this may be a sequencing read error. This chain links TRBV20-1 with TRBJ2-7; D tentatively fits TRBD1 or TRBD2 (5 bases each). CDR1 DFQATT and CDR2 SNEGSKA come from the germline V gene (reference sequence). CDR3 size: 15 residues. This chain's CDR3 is CNARDRDRPSYEQYF. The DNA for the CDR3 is TGCAATGCTAGGGACCGGGACCGACCCTCCTACGAGCAGTACTTC.

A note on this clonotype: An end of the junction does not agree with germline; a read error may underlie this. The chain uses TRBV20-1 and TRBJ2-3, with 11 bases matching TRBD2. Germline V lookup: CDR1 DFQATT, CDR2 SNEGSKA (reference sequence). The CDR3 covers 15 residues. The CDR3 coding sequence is TGCAGTGCTAGAGATCTAGCGGGGGGCACAGATACGCACTATTTT. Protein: CSARDLAGGTDTHYF.

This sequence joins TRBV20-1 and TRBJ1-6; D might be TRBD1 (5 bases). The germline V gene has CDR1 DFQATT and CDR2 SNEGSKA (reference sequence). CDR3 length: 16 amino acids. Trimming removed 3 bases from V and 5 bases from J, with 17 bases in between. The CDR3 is CSARSGRMGNNSPLHF. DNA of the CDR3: TGCAGTGCTAGGTCGGGACGCATGGGAAATAATTCACCCCTCCACTTT.

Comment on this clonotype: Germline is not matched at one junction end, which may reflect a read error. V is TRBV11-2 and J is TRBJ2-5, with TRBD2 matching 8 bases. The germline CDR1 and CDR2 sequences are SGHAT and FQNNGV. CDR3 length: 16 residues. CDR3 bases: TGTGCCACCAGCACAGTGGGGTGCGGGGGGCGAGAGACCCAGTACTTC. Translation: CATSTVGCGGRETQYF. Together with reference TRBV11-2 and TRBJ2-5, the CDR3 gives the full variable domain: EAGVAQSPRYKIIEKRQSVAFWCNPISGHATLYWYQQILGQGPKLLIQFQNNGVVDDSQLPKDRFSAERLKGVDSTLKIQPAKLEDSAVYLCATSTVGCGGRETQYFGPGTRLLVL.

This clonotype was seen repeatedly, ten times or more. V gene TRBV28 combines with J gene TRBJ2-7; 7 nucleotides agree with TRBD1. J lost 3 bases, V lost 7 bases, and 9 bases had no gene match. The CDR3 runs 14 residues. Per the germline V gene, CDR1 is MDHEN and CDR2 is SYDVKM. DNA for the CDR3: TGTGCCAGCACCTCGCCAGGGACAGTCTACGAGCAGTACTTC. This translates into CASTSPGTVYEQYF.

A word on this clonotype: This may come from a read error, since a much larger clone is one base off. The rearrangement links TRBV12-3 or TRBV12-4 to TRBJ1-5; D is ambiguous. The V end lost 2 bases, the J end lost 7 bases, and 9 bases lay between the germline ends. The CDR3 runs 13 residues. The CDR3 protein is CASSLKGKQPQHF. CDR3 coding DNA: TGTGCCAGCAGTTTAAAAGGAAAACAGCCCCAGCATTTT.

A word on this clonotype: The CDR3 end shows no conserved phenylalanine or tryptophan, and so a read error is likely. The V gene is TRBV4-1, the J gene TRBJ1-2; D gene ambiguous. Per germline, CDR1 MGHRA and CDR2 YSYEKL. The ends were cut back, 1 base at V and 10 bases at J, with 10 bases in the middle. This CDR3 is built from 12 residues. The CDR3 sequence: CASSQVERDYTC. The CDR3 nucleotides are TGCGCCAGCAGCCAAGTCGAACGGGACTACACCTGC.

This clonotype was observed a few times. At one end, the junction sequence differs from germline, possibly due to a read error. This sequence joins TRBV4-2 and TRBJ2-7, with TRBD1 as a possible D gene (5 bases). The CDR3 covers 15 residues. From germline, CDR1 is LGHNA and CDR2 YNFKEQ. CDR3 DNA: TGTGCCAGCAGTCAAGGGGCAGGGTCGGAATACGAGCAGTACTTC. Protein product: CASSQGAGSEYEQYF.

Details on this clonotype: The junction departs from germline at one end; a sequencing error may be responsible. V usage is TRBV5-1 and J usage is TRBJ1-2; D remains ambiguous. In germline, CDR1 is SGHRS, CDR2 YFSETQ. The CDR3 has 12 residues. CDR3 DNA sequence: TGCGCCAACAGCTTGGAGGGTAATGGCTACACCTTC. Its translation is CANSLEGNGYTF.